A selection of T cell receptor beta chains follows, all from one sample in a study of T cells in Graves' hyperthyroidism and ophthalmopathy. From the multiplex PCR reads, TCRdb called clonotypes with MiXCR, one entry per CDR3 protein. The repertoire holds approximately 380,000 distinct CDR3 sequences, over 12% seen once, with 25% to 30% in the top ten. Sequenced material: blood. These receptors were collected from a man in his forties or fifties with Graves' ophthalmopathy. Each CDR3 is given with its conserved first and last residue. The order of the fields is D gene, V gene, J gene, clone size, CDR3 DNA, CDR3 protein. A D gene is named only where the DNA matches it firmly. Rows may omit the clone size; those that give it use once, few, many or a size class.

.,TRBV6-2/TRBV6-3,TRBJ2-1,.,TGTGCCAGCACACTTCTACTTTTCTACAATGAGCAGTTCTTC,CASTLLLFYNEQFF
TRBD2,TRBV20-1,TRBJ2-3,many,TGCAGTGCTAGAGATTTCCTAGCGGGCACAGATACGCAGTATTTT,CSARDFLAGTDTQYF
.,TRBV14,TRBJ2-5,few,TGTGCCAGCAGCCAAGTGGGAGTCCCAGAGACCCAGTACTTC,CASSQVGVPETQYF
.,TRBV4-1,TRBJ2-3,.,TGCGCCAGCAGCCACCTGAGCACAGATACGCAGTATTTT,CASSHLSTDTQYF
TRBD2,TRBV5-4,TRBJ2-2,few,TGTGCCAGCAGCTCGACTAGCGGGAGGGCCGGGGAGCTGTTTTTT,CASSSTSGRAGELFF
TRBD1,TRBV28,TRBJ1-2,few,TGTGCCAGCAGTTTATCCGCCAGGGGGGGATATGGCTACACCTTC,CASSLSARGGYGYTF
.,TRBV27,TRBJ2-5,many,TGTGCCAGCAGTACGGGACGGAAAGAGACCCAGTACTTC,CASSTGRKETQYF
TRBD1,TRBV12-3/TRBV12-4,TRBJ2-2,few,TGTGCCAGCAGCCCGGGACAGGGGGTTATCGGGGAGCTGTTTTTT,CASSPGQGVIGELFF
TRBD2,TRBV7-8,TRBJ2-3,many,TGTGCCAGCAGCGGGGGGACTAGCGGCAGCACAGATACGCAGTATTTT,CASSGGTSGSTDTQYF
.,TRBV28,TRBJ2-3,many,TGTGCCAGCAGGCCTGAGGGAGATACGCAGTATTTT,CASRPEGDTQYF
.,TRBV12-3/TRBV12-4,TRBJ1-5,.,TGTGCCAGCAGTTCGCTATATGGCAATCAGCCCCAGCATTTT,CASSSLYGNQPQHF
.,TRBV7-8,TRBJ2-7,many,TGTGCCAGCAGAAAGGGCAGGGGCTCCGGCGAGCAGTACTTC,CASRKGRGSGEQYF
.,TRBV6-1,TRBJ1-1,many,TGTGCCACCCAAATCCGGGGGAACACTGAAGCTTTCTTT,CATQIRGNTEAFF
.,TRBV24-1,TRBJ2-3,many,TGTGCCACCAGTGACCCCCGGGGCACAGATACGCAGTATTTT,CATSDPRGTDTQYF
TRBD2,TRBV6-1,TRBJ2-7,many,TGTGCCAGCAGTGGACTAGCGGGAGGATTGAACTACGAGCAGTACTTC,CASSGLAGGLNYEQYF